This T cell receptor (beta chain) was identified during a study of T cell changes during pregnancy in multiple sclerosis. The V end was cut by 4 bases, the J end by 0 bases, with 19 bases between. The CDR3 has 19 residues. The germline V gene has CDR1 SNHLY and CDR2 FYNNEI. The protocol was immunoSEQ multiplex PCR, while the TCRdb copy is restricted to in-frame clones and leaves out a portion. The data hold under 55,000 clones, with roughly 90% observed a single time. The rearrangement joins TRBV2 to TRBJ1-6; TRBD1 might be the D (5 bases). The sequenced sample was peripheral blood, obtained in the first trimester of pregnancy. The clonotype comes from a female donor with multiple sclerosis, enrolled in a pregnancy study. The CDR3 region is CASSADHRDWSSYNSPLHF. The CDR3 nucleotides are TGTGCCAGCAGTGCTGATCACCGGGACTGGAGCTCCTATAATTCACCCCTCCACTTT.